This TCR beta chain was recorded in a study of shared clonotypes between healthy human individuals. Turning to the study itself: Researchers assigned three CD4 naive, three CD4 memory, two CD8 naive and one CD8 memory plate to each donor.

The germline CDR1 and CDR2 sequences are MNHEY and SMNVEV (reference sequence). The CDR3 spans 15 residues. V shed 7 bases, J shed 7 bases, and the junction held 9 bases outside the gene matches. Naivety among CD8 cells was defined by CD45RO negativity and positive CCR7 selection, thereby excluding terminally differentiated effector memory CD45RA+ cells. The protocol was immunoSEQ multiplex PCR, while the TCRdb copy is restricted to in-frame clones and leaves out a portion. The table shows approximately 2,000,000 clones, with 93% occurring only once. Sequences were obtained from naive CD8+ T cells from PBMCs. This chain uses TRBV27 with TRBJ2-1; 11 bases agree with TRBD2. This TCR derives from a man in his late teens or twenties in good health. Some clones in this sample may be carry-over from other donors' samples. DNA for the CDR3: TGTGCCAGCACCCCTGGGACTAGCGGACTGAATGAGCAGTTCTTC. Translated, it gives CASTPGTSGLNEQFF.